A selection of T cell receptor beta chains follows, all from one sample in a study of PD-1 blockade in classical Hodgkin lymphoma. The protocol was immunoSEQ multiplex PCR, while the TCRdb copy is restricted to in-frame clones and leaves out a portion. Of some 19,000 clones listed, around 82% are singletons. Sample: peripheral blood mononuclear cells (PBMCs), taken before the fourth cycle of nivolumab. The receptors were gathered from a human donor with classical Hodgkin lymphoma. Both conserved end residues are part of each CDR3. The D gene is left open where the match is weak. Only some rows state a clone size, as once, few, many or a class for expanded clones.

>-|TRBJ2-3|TRBD1|14|TRBV29-1
CSVAGTGYTDTQYF
TGCAGCGTCGCCGGGACAGGATACACAGATACGCAGTATTTT
>-|TRBJ1-4|-|12|TRBV30
CAWGQTGEKLFF
TGTGCCTGGGGGCAAACTGGGGAAAAACTGTTTTTT
>-|TRBJ1-6|TRBD1|16|TRBV19
CASSGTGQGHSSPLHF
TGTGCCAGTAGTGGCACCGGACAGGGACACTCTTCACCCCTCCACTTT
>-|TRBJ2-2|-|16|TRBV19
CASSADFGSGAGELFF
TGTGCCAGTAGCGCAGACTTCGGGTCTGGGGCCGGGGAGCTGTTTTTT
>once|TRBJ1-1|-|14|TRBV6-4
CASSDRPENTEAFF
TGTGCCAGCAGTGACCGACCGGAGAACACTGAAGCTTTCTTT
>-|TRBJ1-3|-|17|TRBV28
CASSLPGWGYEENTIYF
TGTGCCAGCAGTCTCCCTGGATGGGGGTATGAGGAAAACACCATATATTTT
>-|TRBJ1-3|TRBD1|15|TRBV5-4
CASSLDRGTGNTIYF
TGTGCCAGCAGCTTGGACAGGGGAACTGGAAACACCATATATTTT
>-|TRBJ2-7|-|16|TRBV4-3
CASSQDRAGYVHEQYF
TGCGCCAGCAGCCAAGATAGGGCGGGGTATGTCCACGAGCAGTACTTC
>-|TRBJ1-3|-|16|TRBV4-1
CASSQERAGAGNTIYF
TGCGCCAGCAGCCAAGAAAGGGCAGGAGCTGGAAACACCATATATTTT
>-|TRBJ2-1|-|15|TRBV4-3
CASSQDTERGWEQFF
TGCGCCAGCAGCCAAGATACAGAGAGGGGATGGGAGCAGTTCTTC
>-|TRBJ2-6|-|20|TRBV6-4
CASSDSARRGPLDGANVLTF
TGTGCCAGCAGTGACTCAGCCCGCCGGGGACCCTTAGATGGGGCCAACGTCCTGACTTTC
>-|TRBJ1-5|-|14|TRBV7-8
CASSLVRVPQPQHF
TGTGCCAGCAGCTTAGTAAGGGTTCCCCAGCCCCAGCATTTT
>-|TRBJ2-7|-|17|TRBV7-2
CVSSLEGLLEPTYEQYF
TGTGTCAGCAGCTTAGAAGGCCTCTTGGAACCCACCTACGAGCAGTACTTC
>-|TRBJ1-5|-|15|TRBV19
CASTTRGYSNQPQHF
TGTGCCAGTACCACAAGGGGATATAGCAATCAGCCCCAGCATTTT
>-|TRBJ1-5|-|13|TRBV30
CAWTTGINQPQHF
TGTGCCTGGACCACAGGGATTAATCAGCCCCAGCATTTT
>once|TRBJ1-1|-|14|TRBV7-6
CASSLVGGDTEAFF
TGTGCCAGCAGCTTAGTTGGGGGGGACACTGAAGCTTTCTTT
>-|TRBJ2-7|TRBD1|14|TRBV30
CAWSVGGTGYEQYF
TGTGCCTGGAGTGTTGGAGGGACAGGGTACGAGCAGTACTTC
>-|TRBJ2-5|TRBD2|16|TRBV6-5
CASSYSRSGSGETQYF
TGTGCCAGCAGTTACTCGAGGAGCGGGAGTGGAGAGACCCAGTACTTC
>-|TRBJ2-7|TRBD2|15|TRBV5-1
CASSLKTSGSYEQYF
TGCGCCAGCAGCTTAAAGACTAGCGGGAGTTACGAGCAGTACTTC
>-|TRBJ2-7|-|11|TRBV6-5
CASSYSSEQYF
TGTGCCAGCAGTTACTCGAGTGAGCAGTACTTC
>-|TRBJ1-2|-|14|TRBV4-3
CASSQDLGPGGYTF
TGCGCCAGCAGCCAAGATCTAGGGCCGGGTGGCTACACCTTC
>once|TRBJ2-2|-|15|TRBV5-4
CASSKDQFNTGELFF
TGTGCCAGCAGCAAGGACCAGTTTAACACCGGGGAGCTGTTTTTT
>-|TRBJ2-2|-|13|TRBV30
CAWRPQNTGELFF
TGTGCCTGGAGGCCCCAGAACACCGGGGAGCTGTTTTTT
>-|TRBJ1-2|-|12|TRBV28
CASGRGNYGYTF
TGTGCCAGCGGAAGGGGGAACTATGGCTACACCTTC
>-|TRBJ2-2|-|15|TRBV19
CASSSSAGMIGELFF
TGTGCCAGTAGTTCCTCTGCGGGAATGATCGGGGAGCTGTTTTTT
>once|TRBJ1-4|-|14|TRBV5-5
CASSLGTGNEKLFF
TGTGCCAGCAGCTTGGGCACTGGAAATGAAAAACTGTTTTTT
>once|TRBJ1-6|-|13|TRBV7-2
CASSRQGVSPLHF
TGTGCCAGCAGCCGACAAGGGGTTTCACCCCTCCACTTT
>once|TRBJ1-1|TRBD1|17|TRBV7-6
CASSLVPRTGRFTEAFF
TGTGCCAGCAGCTTAGTCCCCAGGACAGGGCGATTTACTGAAGCTTTCTTT
>-|TRBJ2-1|-|13|TRBV7-6
CASSEGGDNEQFF
TGTGCCAGCAGCGAGGGGGGAGACAATGAGCAGTTCTTC
>-|TRBJ2-2|TRBD2|17|TRBV10-3
CAISDVEGGPFPGELFF
TGTGCCATCAGTGATGTCGAGGGAGGGCCCTTCCCCGGGGAGCTGTTTTTT